The TCR beta chain described here comes from a study of tumor-infiltrating lymphocytes in localized non-small cell lung cancer. Between the trimmed V and J ends, which lost 3 bases and 6 bases, there was a span of 15 bases. Germline values: CDR1 SQVTM, CDR2 ANQGSEA. The CDR3 spans 13 residues. Clones were read by immunoSEQ multiplex PCR, and TCRdb kept only the in-frame ones, dropping some. The sample lists 9,200 or so clones; roughly four fifths were seen once. The sequencing input was uninvolved lung tissue not adjacent to the tumor. The clonotype originates from a human donor with non-small cell lung cancer. This chain uses TRBV29-1 with TRBJ2-7; unclear D gene. The chain's CDR3 is CSVDSPSLREQYF. Written as DNA, the CDR3 is TGCAGCGTTGACTCCCCGAGCCTTCGCGAGCAGTACTTC.